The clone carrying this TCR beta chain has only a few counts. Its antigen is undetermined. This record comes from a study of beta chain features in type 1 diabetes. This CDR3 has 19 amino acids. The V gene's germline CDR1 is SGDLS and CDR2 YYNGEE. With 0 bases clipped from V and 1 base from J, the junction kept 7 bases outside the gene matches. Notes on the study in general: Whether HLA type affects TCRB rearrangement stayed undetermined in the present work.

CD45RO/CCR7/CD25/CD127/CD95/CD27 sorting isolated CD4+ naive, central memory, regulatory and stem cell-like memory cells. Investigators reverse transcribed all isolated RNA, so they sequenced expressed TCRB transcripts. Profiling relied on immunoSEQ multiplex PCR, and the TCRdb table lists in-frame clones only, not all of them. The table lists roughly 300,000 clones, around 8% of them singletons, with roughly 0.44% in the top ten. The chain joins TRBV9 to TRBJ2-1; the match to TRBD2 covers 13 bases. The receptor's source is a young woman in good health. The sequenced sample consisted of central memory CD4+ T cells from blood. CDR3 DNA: TGTGCCAGCAGCGTAGGGACTAGCGGGAGCCTTCGGTCCTACAATGAGCAGTTCTTC. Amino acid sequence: CASSVGTSGSLRSYNEQFF.